What follows describes a single TCR beta chain. Its target is not known. This specimen belongs to a study of radiation and T cells in renal cell carcinoma. The study's findings and limits: In blood, top tumor clones expanded by 2 weeks, shrinking by 4. Pretreatment tumor biopsies were lacking, so baseline clonotypes are unknown.

Libraries were prepared by immunoSEQ multiplex PCR; TCRdb keeps only in-frame clonotypes and omits some of them. The data show roughly 90,000 clones, with 70% to 90% seen just once and just under 9.5% held by the top ten. There are 12 residues in the CDR3. V dropped 5 bases and J dropped 7 bases, with 11 bases sitting between them. CDR1 and CDR2 (germline): MDHEN, SYDVKM. Time point specified: blood 4 weeks post-SBRT, at nephrectomy. Treatment reported: 15 Gy SBRT to primary tumor, nephrectomy 4 weeks later. Nephrectomy followed 15 Gy stereotactic body radiation by 4 weeks. The chain employs TRBV28 and TRBJ2-5; D is unclear. Specimen: blood, collected from a patient whose treatment included radiotherapy and nephrectomy. This clonotype was sampled from a man between 45 and 60 years old with renal cell carcinoma. CDR3 sequence reads: CASSPPGWTQYF. The CDR3, as DNA: TGTGCCAGCAGTCCCCCCGGGTGGACCCAGTACTTC. Together with reference TRBV28 and TRBJ2-5, the CDR3 gives the full variable domain: DVKVTQSSRYLVKRTGEKVFLECVQDMDHENMFWYRQDPGLGLRLIYFSYDVKMKEKGDIPEGYSVSREKKERFSLILESASTNQTSMYLCASSPPGWTQYFGPGTRLLVL.